The 5 T cell receptor beta chains below were found in one sample sequenced in a study of blood T cell dynamics during melanoma immunotherapy. The method was immunoSEQ multiplex PCR; TCRdb's version includes in-frame clones alone and lacks a portion of them. Among almost 25,000 clones, roughly 85% were seen once, and the ten largest hold approximately 4.5%. Regarding time point: pre-treatment baseline. The specimen comprised blood, sampled from a patient treated with checkpoint blockade. The source of these receptors is a human donor with melanoma.

V is TRBV7-9 and J is TRBJ1-4; D is possibly TRBD1 (6 bases). The CDR3 loop spans 16 amino acids. The germline CDR1 and CDR2 sequences are SEHNR and FQNEAQ (reference sequence). V dropped 5 bases and J dropped 3 bases, with 16 bases sitting between them. The CDR3 DNA sequence: TGTGCCAGCAGCGCGGACAGTGCCGGGGCTAATGAAAAACTGTTTTTT. It encodes CASSADSAGANEKLFF. Full variable domain (rest looked up from reference TRBV7-9 and TRBJ1-4): DTGVSQNPRHKITKRGQNVTFRCDPISEHNRLYWYRQTLGQGPEFLTYFQNEAQLEKSRLLSDRFSAERPKGSFSTLEIQRTEQGDSAMYLCASSADSAGANEKLFFGSGTQLSVL.

This chain joins TRBV4-1 and TRBJ2-3; D gene unclear. V lost 1 base and J lost 2, with 13 bases in between. Germline V gene lookup returns CDR1 MGHRA and CDR2 YSYEKL. CDR3 length: 16 residues. Here the CDR3 reads CASSQAPGSPTDTQYF. The DNA for the CDR3 is TGCGCCAGCAGCCAAGCTCCGGGCTCCCCCACAGATACGCAGTATTTT.

The chain carries TRBV7-9 and TRBJ2-3; D is unclear. Trimming took 2 bases from V and 3 from J, leaving 12 bases between them. Germline CDR1 is SEHNR and CDR2 is FQNEAQ (reference sequence). The CDR3 has 15 amino acids. DNA of the CDR3: TGTGCCAGCAGCTTACTAAGTGGGAAAACAGATACGCAGTATTTT. Protein product: CASSLLSGKTDTQYF.

The chain recombines TRBV25-1 with TRBJ2-7; 7 nucleotides agree with TRBD1. The V and J ends lost 4 bases and 2 bases, in that order; junction bases with no gene match: 11. The CDR3 loop spans 16 amino acids. Per germline, CDR1 MGHDK and CDR2 SYGVNS. The CDR3 DNA reads TGTGCCAGCAGTGGAGGGGGCGGGTACAGGACCTACGAGCAGTACTTC. This codes for CASSGGGGYRTYEQYF.

The CDR3 protein is CASSLRPGLEWDEQYF. The CDR3 DNA sequence: TGTGCCAGCAGCTTGAGGCCGGGACTAGAATGGGACGAGCAGTACTTC. The rearrangement links TRBV5-6 to TRBJ2-7; the match to TRBD2 covers 8 bases. J gave up 5 bases and V 1 base, and 11 bases lay outside the gene matches. The CDR3 runs to 16 residues. Per the germline V gene, CDR1 is SGHDT and CDR2 is YYEEEE.